These 24 T cell receptor beta chains share one sample of origin, sequenced in a study of tumor-infiltrating lymphocytes in primary liver carcinoma. Unsorted bulk tissue, about 18-32 mg of it, served as the source for co-extraction of RNA and DNA. A primer matching the constant region was used to make TCR beta cDNA from approximately 520 ng of total RNA. Researchers made the TCR beta libraries by running three nested multiplex PCR rounds with slightly modified ARM-PCR. The opening two PCR rounds, ten to eleven cycles each, paired TRBV1-TRBV30 forward primers with a C-beta reverse primer. Each CDR3 protein gets one entry after TCRdb re-called the multiplex PCR reads with MiXCR. Of 100,000 or so distinct CDR3 sequences in the sample, 55% to 70% are singletons; the top ten hold more than 8%. The sample comprised liver tumor tissue from sampling region 5. Stated subset: tumor region T5, tumor centre. These receptors were taken from a woman aged 60-70 years with primary liver carcinoma and hepatitis B virus infection.

This clonotype has a handful of counts. This rearrangement joins TRBV7-8 to TRBJ2-7; 8 bases align to TRBD1. There are 17 residues in the CDR3. Germline CDR1 SGHVS, CDR2 FQNEAQ. V shed 3 bases, J shed 2 bases, and the junction held 12 bases outside the gene matches. CDR3 protein: CASSLGASRTGTYEQYF. The CDR3 DNA reads TGTGCCAGCAGCTTGGGGGCCTCGCGGACAGGGACCTACGAGCAGTACTTC.

V gene TRBV2 combines with J gene TRBJ2-3, with TRBD2 as a possible D gene (6 bases). The CDR3 spans 15 residues. Germline CDR1 is SNHLY and CDR2 is FYNNEI. Trimming stripped 2 bases from V and 2 bases from J, with 11 bases between. The CDR3 nucleotides read TGTGCCAGCAGTGAATCGGGAGAGATCACAGATACGCAGTATTTT. Translating gives CASSESGEITDTQYF.

Worth noting for this clonotype: The junction departs from the called germline gene at one end, perhaps through a read error. The V and J genes are TRBV6-5 and TRBJ2-6, with D unresolved. This CDR3 spans 15 amino acids. The germline V gene has CDR1 MNHEY and CDR2 SVGAGI. CDR3 in DNA: TGTGCCAGCAGTCAAACGACCTCTAGGGCCAACGTCCTGACTTTC. Its translation is CASSQTTSRANVLTF.

Points on this clonotype: The conserved phenylalanine or tryptophan is not found at the CDR3 terminus, so this likely reflects a read error. The chain carries TRBV5-1 and TRBJ2-1; D gene ambiguous. Germline CDR1 and CDR2: SGHRS and YFSETQ. Trimming removed 0 bases from V and 3 bases from J, with 7 bases in between. The CDR3 runs to 14 residues. Written as DNA, the CDR3 is TGCGCCAGCAGCTTGGACCCTGTCTACAATGAGCAGTTCTCC. It codes for CASSLDPVYNEQFS.

This clonotype was seen at least ten times. The chain has TRBV5-6 and TRBJ2-7; 7 positions agree with TRBD2. The CDR3 consists of 15 residues. Unmatched junction bases numbered 9, after V lost 1 base and J lost 5 bases. Germline assignment: CDR1 SGHDT and CDR2 YYEEEE. Here the CDR3 reads CASSLFWRESDEQYF. CDR3 sequence (DNA): TGTGCCAGCAGCTTGTTCTGGCGGGAGAGTGACGAGCAGTACTTC.

Note on this clonotype: At one of its ends the junction is not consistent with the germline gene, which may arise from a read error. The rearrangement links TRBV5-1 to TRBJ2-7, with 9 positions matching TRBD2. CDR1 is SGHRS, CDR2 YFSETQ, per germline. The CDR3 is 15 residues long. This CDR3 reads CASSSWTSVGHERYF. CDR3 nucleotide sequence: TGCGCCAGCAGCTCATGGACTAGCGTCGGTCACGAGCGGTACTTC.

A note on this clonotype: A much bigger clone sits one base away, suggesting this may be a read error. This chain connects TRBV5-6 to TRBJ2-6; 7 bases line up with TRBD1. Germline CDR1 SGHDT, CDR2 YYEEEE. J lost 10 bases, V lost 2 bases, and 9 bases had no gene match. This CDR3 is built from 15 residues. CDR3 nucleotide sequence: TGTGCCAGCAGCTTTAGACAGGGCCTCGCGAACGTCCTGACTTTC. Its protein product is CASSFRQGLANVLTF. The full variable domain, its missing parts supplied by reference TRBV5-6 and TRBJ2-6, is DAGVTQSPTHLIKTRGQQVTLRCSPKSGHDTVSWYQQALGQGPQFIFQYYEEEERQRGNFPDRFSGHQFPNYSSELNVNALLLGDSALYLCASSFRQGLANVLTFGAGSRLTVL.

Note on this clonotype: No conserved phenylalanine or tryptophan ends this CDR3, so it is likely a read error. V gene TRBV5-1 combines with J gene TRBJ1-1; D not resolved. CDR1 is SGHRS, CDR2 YFSETQ, per germline. This CDR3 spans 15 amino acids. The CDR3 region has the DNA TGTGCCAGCAACTTGGATGGGGTGACTAACACTGAAGCTTTCTTA. Protein: CASNLDGVTNTEAFL.

As concerns this clonotype: A clone one base away is much larger, so this may be a read error. The rearrangement joins TRBV7-3 to TRBJ1-1; maybe TRBD1 (5 bases). Trimming left V 0 bases short and J 8 bases short, with 10 bases between. The CDR3 is 13 amino acids. From germline, CDR1 is SGHTA and CDR2 FQGTGA. The CDR3 nucleotides are TGTGCCAGCAGCTTAACTGGGAGGGGAGAAGCTTTCTTT. Protein: CASSLTGRGEAFF.

A remark on this clonotype: A read error may explain this, as a much larger clone is one base away. V gene TRBV28 combines with J gene TRBJ2-2; no clear D. Germline V gene data show CDR1 as MDHEN and CDR2 as SYDVKM. V was shortened by 5 bases and J by 4 bases, with 5 bases between the two germline ends. This CDR3 spans 12 amino acids. The CDR3 bases are TGTGCCAGCAGTCCCCGCACCGGGGAGCTGTTTTTT. This gives the protein CASSPRTGELFF. The full variable domain, completed using reference TRBV28 and TRBJ2-2, is DVKVTQSSRYLVKRTGEKVFLECVQDMDHENMFWYRQDPGLGLRLIYFSYDVKMKEKGDIPEGYSVSREKKERFSLILESASTNQTSMYLCASSPRTGELFFGEGSRLTVL.

Regarding this clonotype: Germline and junction disagree at one end, which may indicate a read error. J is TRBJ2-5 and V is TRBV29-1, with D maybe TRBD2 (6 bases). In germline, CDR1 is SQVTM, CDR2 ANQGSEA. The CDR3 spans 14 residues. CDR3 in amino acids: CSLGERRESGTQCF. DNA for the CDR3: TGCAGCCTTGGGGAAAGGCGGGAATCAGGGACCCAGTGCTTC.

For this clonotype: The junction departs from the called germline gene at one end, perhaps through a read error. The chain couples TRBV6-5 to TRBJ1-2; D is perhaps TRBD1 (5 bases). CDR3 length equals 14 residues. Germline V lookup: CDR1 MNHEY, CDR2 SVGAGI. As DNA, the CDR3 is TGTGCCTGCAGTTACGATGGTACAGGCTATGGCTACATCTTC. Protein: CACSYDGTGYGYIF.

Note on this clonotype: A read error may be the cause here, since a much bigger clone is one base away. This sequence joins TRBV7-9 and TRBJ1-2; 8 bases map to TRBD1. The V gene end was trimmed by 6 bases and the J gene end by 5 bases; junction bases not matched to a gene: 8. Germline CDR1 and CDR2: SEHNR and FQNEAQ (reference sequence). The CDR3 has 14 amino acids. The DNA for the CDR3 is TGTGCCAGCAGATACGGGACAGGCGGGTATGGCTACACCTTC. Protein sequence: CASRYGTGGYGYTF.

A single count supports this clonotype. At one end, the junction sequence differs from germline, possibly due to a read error. The chain is built from TRBV6-2 or TRBV6-3 and TRBJ2-1, with D uncertain. Germline CDR1 and CDR2: MNHEY and SVGEGT. The CDR3 covers 14 residues. This CDR3 reads CASTTRETYSEQFF. CDR3 DNA: TGTGCCAGCACGACAAGAGAGACCTACAGTGAGCAGTTCTTC.

As for this clonotype: Since a much larger clone is just one base distant, this may be a read error. The chain joins TRBV12-3 or TRBV12-4 to TRBJ2-5; 9 bases map to TRBD1. The CDR3 has 13 residues. The chain's CDR3 is CTSSRDRAETQYF. The DNA for the CDR3 is TGTACCAGCAGTCGGGACAGGGCGGAGACCCAGTACTTC.

Details on this clonotype: This may arise from a read error, as a much more abundant clone is one base away. The gene calls are TRBV7-9 and TRBJ1-1; D is perhaps TRBD1 (5 bases). Germline loops: CDR1 SEHNR, CDR2 FQNEAQ (reference sequence). This CDR3 is built from 14 residues. Trimming cost V 4 bases and J 8 bases, with 17 bases left between them. The CDR3 is CASSSDRGRAEAFF. In DNA form, the CDR3 reads TGTGCCAGCAGCTCAGACCGGGGCAGGGCAGAAGCTTTCTTT.

This clonotype was recorded only once. Given a much more abundant clone one base away, this may be a read error. The chain employs TRBV2 and TRBJ2-5; the D gene is possibly TRBD2 (5 bases). Germline V CDR1 and CDR2: SNHLY, FYNNEI. This CDR3 region has 11 residues. CDR3 coding DNA: TGTGCCAGCAGAAGTTGGGAGACCCACTACTTC. It yields the protein CASRSWETHYF.

This clonotype was detected once. The junction and the germline gene differ at one end; a read error may be behind it. V is TRBV11-2 and J is TRBJ2-4; D might be TRBD1 (6 bases). The CDR3 runs to 15 residues. Germline V gene data show CDR1 as SGHAT and CDR2 as FQNNGV. The CDR3 sequence: CASSLDGWGHHIQYF. The CDR3 nucleotides read TGTGCCAGTAGCTTAGATGGTTGGGGGCACCACATTCAGTACTTC.

This clonotype was recorded at least ten times. The rearrangement joins TRBV4-1 to TRBJ1-5, with D possibly being TRBD1 (6 bases). V shed 2 bases and J shed 6 bases, with 14 bases lying between them. The CDR3 totals 15 residues. The germline V gene encodes CDR1 MGHRA and CDR2 YSYEKL. CDR3 sequence reads: CASSQTYRVGQPQHF. CDR3 DNA sequence: TGCGCCAGCAGCCAAACTTACAGGGTCGGTCAGCCCCAGCATTTT.

Comment on this clonotype: Lacking the conserved final phenylalanine or tryptophan, this CDR3 likely reflects a read error. The rearrangement links TRBV14 to TRBJ2-4; 10 positions agree with TRBD2. The trim removed 4 bases at V and 12 bases at J, leaving 9 bases unmatched. Per the germline V gene, CDR1 is SGHDN and CDR2 is FVKESK. The CDR3 is 14 amino acids. The CDR3 nucleotides are TGTGCCAGCAGCCGAGCGGGGACTAGCGAGAGTCAGTACGTC. As protein: CASSRAGTSESQYV.

This clonotype was seen just once. A read error may be the cause here, since a much bigger clone is one base away. The chain carries TRBV5-1 and TRBJ2-1, with TRBD2 identical over 13 bases. The length of the CDR3 is 18 residues. Germline assignment: CDR1 SGHRS and CDR2 YFSETQ. CDR3 DNA: TGCACCAGCAGCCCGGAGGGACTAGCGGGAAACTTCTACAATGAGCAGTTCTTC. Its protein is CTSSPEGLAGNFYNEQFF.

Note on this clonotype: No conserved phenylalanine or tryptophan ends this CDR3, so it is likely a read error. The CDR3 nucleotides read TGTGCCAGCCATCCCCCGGGTGGAAGTACAGATACGCAGTATCTT. Protein product: CASHPPGGSTDTQYL. The V gene is TRBV28, the J gene TRBJ2-3; no reliable D call. The length of the CDR3 is 15 residues. V was pared by 8 bases and J by 3 bases, with 18 bases between. CDR1 is MDHEN, CDR2 SYDVKM, per germline.

In the case of this clonotype: At one boundary the junction diverges from the germline segment, which might be a read error. V and J are TRBV11-2 and TRBJ2-3; 13 bases match TRBD2. The CDR3 runs to 17 residues. Germline CDR1 SGHAT, CDR2 FQNNGV. The CDR3 region has the DNA TGTACCAGCAGCTTCCTGGGGACTAGCGGGAACACAGATACGCAGTATTTT. Translating it yields CTSSFLGTSGNTDTQYF.

With regard to this clonotype: No conserved phenylalanine or tryptophan is present at the end of the CDR3, so a read error is the likely explanation. It is unclear where the CDR3 begins or ends on the DNA, so no DNA is shown, and the CDR3 is as TCRdb lists it. V is TRBV11-3 and J is TRBJ1-2. The germline gives CDR1 SGHNT, CDR2 YENEEA. The CDR3 length is 15 residues, termini included. The CDR3 here is CASSLGTAIPHGYSI.